The 13 T cell receptor beta chains in this list originate from one sample, sequenced in a study of T-cell memory formation after mild COVID-19. TCRdb re-called the 5' RACE reads with MiXCR, one entry per CDR3 protein. Of about 440,000 distinct CDR3 sequences detected, around 19% appear once; the ten largest clones hold 8.4%. Input material: PBMCs or a T cell subset sorted from them (not recorded which). These receptors originate from an adult woman who had mild COVID-19 (a few samples of this study predate the infection). Cell type and time point are not known.

This clonotype was detected only a few times. J is TRBJ2-6 and V is TRBV7-9; D is unclear. The CDR3 totals 12 residues. Between the trimmed V and J ends, which lost 11 bases and 2 bases, there was a span of 7 bases. Per germline, CDR1 SEHNR and CDR2 FQNEAQ (reference sequence). This CDR3 is CAHRPGANVLTF. In DNA form, the CDR3 reads TGTGCCCACCGCCCTGGGGCCAACGTCCTGACTTTC.

This clonotype was observed at least ten times. The chain recombines TRBV27 with TRBJ2-7, with unresolved D. The CDR3 loop spans 17 amino acids. The ends were cut back, 0 bases at V and 2 bases at J, with 17 bases in the middle. The germline V gene encodes CDR1 MNHEY and CDR2 SMNVEV (reference sequence). The CDR3 spells CASSLSVRFDTAYEQYF. The CDR3, as DNA: TGTGCCAGCAGTTTATCGGTGCGATTCGATACGGCCTACGAGCAGTACTTC.

The sample holds many counts of this clonotype. V usage is TRBV7-2 and J usage is TRBJ2-5, with D possibly being TRBD1 or TRBD2 (5 bases each). CDR3 length equals 13 residues. The V gene's germline CDR1 is SGHTA and CDR2 FQGNSA. V was pared by 5 bases and J by 7 bases, with 14 bases between. In nucleotides, the CDR3 is TGTGCCAGCAGCGGGGGACCGTCAGGGACCCAGTACTTC. Its protein is CASSGGPSGTQYF. Supplemented by reference TRBV7-2 and TRBJ2-5, the full variable domain reads GAGVSQSPSNKVTEKGKDVELRCDPISGHTALYWYRQSLGQGLEFLIYFQGNSAPDKSGLPSDRFSAERTGGSVSTLTIQRTQQEDSAVYLCASSGGPSGTQYFGPGTRLLVL.

The V and J genes are TRBV7-3 and TRBJ1-1, with D perhaps TRBD1 (5 bases). Germline CDR1 is SGHTA and CDR2 is FQGTGA. CDR3 size: 13 residues. Trimming shortened V by 5 bases and J by 4 bases, and 11 bases separated the two germline ends. Here the CDR3 reads CASSTDRGTEAFF. The CDR3 coding sequence is TGTGCCAGCAGCACTGACAGAGGCACTGAAGCTTTCTTT.

CDR3 sequence: CSASPGLNTDTQYF. In nucleotides, the CDR3 is TGCAGTGCCTCTCCGGGACTCAACACAGATACGCAGTATTTT. This chain connects TRBV20-1 to TRBJ2-3; possibly TRBD2 for D (6 bases). Germline V gene data show CDR1 as DFQATT and CDR2 as SNEGSKA (reference sequence). The CDR3 sequence is 14 residues long. Trimming pared 6 bases from V and 2 bases from J, leaving 15 bases between.

The V gene is TRBV7-2, the J gene TRBJ2-7; D remains ambiguous. Trimming removed 1 base from V and 4 bases from J, with 8 bases in between. The germline V gene has CDR1 SGHTA and CDR2 FQGNSA. This CDR3 region has 13 residues. Here the CDR3 DNA reads TGTGCCAGCAGCTTAGTTGAAGGGTACGAGCAGTACTTC. Amino acid sequence: CASSLVEGYEQYF.

V gene TRBV5-6 combines with J gene TRBJ2-7; no clear D. There are 14 residues in the CDR3. Germline V gene sequence: CDR1 SGHDT, CDR2 YYEEEE. The V end lost 0 bases, the J end lost 1 base, and 8 bases lay between the germline ends. The CDR3 protein is CASSLAVRSYEQYF. The CDR3 nucleotides read TGTGCCAGCAGCTTGGCGGTCAGATCCTACGAGCAGTACTTC.

This chain connects TRBV5-1 to TRBJ1-1; D is undetermined. Looked up from germline, CDR1 is SGHRS and CDR2 is YFSETQ. Trimming left V 3 bases short and J 5 bases short, with 17 bases between. The CDR3 runs 15 residues. Written as DNA, the CDR3 is TGCGCCAGCAGCTCTCGACGTGGTTCAAGGACTGAAGCTTTCTTT. This translates into CASSSRRGSRTEAFF.

This clonotype has more than one count but fewer than ten. The chain has TRBV6-5 and TRBJ2-3, with 7 bases identical to TRBD2. The CDR3 covers 14 residues. Germline values: CDR1 MNHEY, CDR2 SVGAGI. Unmatched junction bases numbered 0, after V lost 3 bases and J lost 0 bases. Here the CDR3 DNA reads TGTGCCAGCAGTTATAGCGGGAGCACAGATACGCAGTATTTT. Its protein product is CASSYSGSTDTQYF.

The chain uses TRBV20-1 and TRBJ2-7; 7 bases are shared with TRBD1. This CDR3 is 13 amino acids long. The V gene's germline CDR1 is DFQATT and CDR2 SNEGSKA (reference sequence). J was trimmed by 2 bases and V by 3 bases; bases with no gene match: 4. The CDR3: CSARDRPTYEQYF. CDR3 in DNA: TGCAGTGCTAGGGACAGGCCGACCTACGAGCAGTACTTC.

This clonotype has a count of ten or more. The chain is built from TRBV20-1 and TRBJ1-2; D is uncertain. The CDR3 contains 12 residues. Per germline, CDR1 DFQATT and CDR2 SNEGSKA (reference sequence). V was pared by 5 bases and J by 8 bases, with 15 bases between. The CDR3 loop reads CSAAEDERGYTF. In DNA, the CDR3 is TGCAGTGCTGCAGAGGACGAACGGGGCTACACCTTC.

The V call is TRBV29-1, the J call TRBJ1-1; D perhaps matches TRBD1 (6 bases). Between the trimmed V and J ends, which lost 6 bases and 5 bases, there was a span of 16 bases. This CDR3 is 13 amino acids long. Germline CDR1 is SQVTM and CDR2 is ANQGSEA. The CDR3 region is CSVARTVGTEAFF. CDR3 nucleotides: TGCAGCGTCGCCCGGACAGTGGGTACTGAAGCTTTCTTT.

The rearrangement uses TRBV12-3 or TRBV12-4 and TRBJ2-5; 8 nucleotides match TRBD2. The J segment lost 5 bases and the V segment lost 8 bases, leaving 7 bases of the junction unmatched. There are 13 residues in the CDR3. The CDR3 DNA sequence: TGTGCCAGCGCGACCCGGGGGGGGGAGACCCAGTACTTC. Residues: CASATRGGETQYF.